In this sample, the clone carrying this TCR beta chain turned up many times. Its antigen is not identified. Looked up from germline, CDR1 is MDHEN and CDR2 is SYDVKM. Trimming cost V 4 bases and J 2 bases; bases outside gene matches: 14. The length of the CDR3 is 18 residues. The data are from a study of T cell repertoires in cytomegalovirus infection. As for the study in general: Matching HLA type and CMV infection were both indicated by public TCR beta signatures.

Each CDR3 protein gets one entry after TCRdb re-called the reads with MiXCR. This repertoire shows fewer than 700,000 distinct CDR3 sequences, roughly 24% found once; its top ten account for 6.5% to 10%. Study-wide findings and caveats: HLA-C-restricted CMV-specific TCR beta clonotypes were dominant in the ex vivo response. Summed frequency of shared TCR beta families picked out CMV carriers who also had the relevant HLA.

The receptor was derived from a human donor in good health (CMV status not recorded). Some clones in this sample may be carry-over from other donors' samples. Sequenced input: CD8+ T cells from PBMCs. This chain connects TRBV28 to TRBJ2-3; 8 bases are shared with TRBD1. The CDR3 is CASSSELRDRRLTDTQYF. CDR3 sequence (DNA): TGTGCCAGCAGTTCAGAACTCCGGGACAGGAGACTCACAGATACGCAGTATTTT.